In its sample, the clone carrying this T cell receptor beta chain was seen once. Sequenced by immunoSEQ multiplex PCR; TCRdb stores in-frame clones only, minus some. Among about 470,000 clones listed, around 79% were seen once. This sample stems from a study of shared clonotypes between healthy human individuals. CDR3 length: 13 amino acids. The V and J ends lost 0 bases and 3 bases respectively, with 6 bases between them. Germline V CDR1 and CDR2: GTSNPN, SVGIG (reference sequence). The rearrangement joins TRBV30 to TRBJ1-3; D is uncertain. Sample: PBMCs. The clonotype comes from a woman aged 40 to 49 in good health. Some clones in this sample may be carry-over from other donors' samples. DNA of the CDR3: TGTGCCTGGAGTGTTACGGGTGGAAACACCATATATTTT. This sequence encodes CAWSVTGGNTIYF.